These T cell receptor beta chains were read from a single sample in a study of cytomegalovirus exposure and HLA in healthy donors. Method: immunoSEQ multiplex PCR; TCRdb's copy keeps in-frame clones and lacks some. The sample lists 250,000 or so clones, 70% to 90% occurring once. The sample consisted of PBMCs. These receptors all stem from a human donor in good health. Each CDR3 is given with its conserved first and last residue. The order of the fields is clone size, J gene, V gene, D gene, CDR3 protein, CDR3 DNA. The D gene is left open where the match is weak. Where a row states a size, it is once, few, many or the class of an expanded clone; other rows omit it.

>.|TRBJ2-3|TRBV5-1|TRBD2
CASSLGTSGSGDTQYF
TGCGCCAGCAGCTTGGGCACTAGCGGGTCTGGGGATACGCAGTATTTT
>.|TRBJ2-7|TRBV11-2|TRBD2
CASSLEGLENSYEQYF
TGTGCCAGCAGCTTAGAAGGACTAGAGAACTCCTACGAGCAGTACTTC
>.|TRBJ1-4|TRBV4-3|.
CASSQVMRGPYYEKLFF
TGCGCCAGCAGCCAAGTTATGAGAGGGCCGTACTATGAAAAACTGTTTTTT
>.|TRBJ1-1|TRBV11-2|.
CASSSRAEAFF
TGTGCCAGCAGCTCCAGGGCTGAAGCTTTCTTT
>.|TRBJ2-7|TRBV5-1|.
CASSLEAGSSYEQYF
TGCGCCAGCAGCTTGGAGGCGGGAAGCTCCTACGAGCAGTACTTC
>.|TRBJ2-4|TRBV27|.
CASKQAGWRDIQYF
TGTGCCAGCAAGCAAGCGGGTTGGAGGGACATTCAGTACTTC
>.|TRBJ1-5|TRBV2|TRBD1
CASSSRTGGNQPQHF
TGTGCCAGCAGTTCGAGGACAGGGGGCAATCAGCCCCAGCATTTT
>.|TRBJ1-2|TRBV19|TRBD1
CASRQGGGYGYTF
TGTGCCAGCCGACAGGGGGGAGGCTATGGCTACACCTTC
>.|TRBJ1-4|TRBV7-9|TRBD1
CASSTGTGAEKLFF
TGTGCCAGCAGCACCGGGACAGGGGCCGAAAAACTGTTTTTT
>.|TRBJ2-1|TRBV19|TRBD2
CASTSTRAAASGSPLLFF
TGTGCCAGTACCTCAACCCGGGCCGCGGCTAGCGGGAGCCCCCTTCTGTTCTTC
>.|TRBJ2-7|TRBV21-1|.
CASSGTGVNEQYF
TGTGCCAGCAGCGGGACAGGGGTCAACGAGCAGTACTTC
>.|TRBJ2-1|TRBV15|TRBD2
CATSIRSGSSYNEQFF
TGTGCCACCAGCATCCGTAGCGGGAGCTCCTACAATGAGCAGTTCTTC
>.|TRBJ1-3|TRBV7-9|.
CSSSQSSFGGAQSGNTIYF
TGTTCCAGCAGCCAGTCCTCCTTCGGGGGGGCACAGTCTGGAAACACCATATATTTT
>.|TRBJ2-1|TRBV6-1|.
CASSEFGSVDEQFF
TGTGCCAGCAGTGAATTCGGTAGCGTGGATGAGCAGTTCTTC
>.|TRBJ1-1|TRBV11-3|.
CASRGRQTEAFF
TGTGCTTCCCGAGGGAGGCAAACTGAAGCTTTCTTT
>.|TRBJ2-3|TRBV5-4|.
CASSSPGSTQYF
TGTGCCAGCAGCTCCCCAGGGTCTACGCAGTATTTT
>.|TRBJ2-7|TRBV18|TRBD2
CASSLRLAPGPTYEQYF
TGTGCCAGCTCATTACGACTAGCGCCCGGACCTACCTACGAGCAGTACTTC
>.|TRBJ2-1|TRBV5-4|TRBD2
CASNIAGGPVYNEQFF
TGTGCCAGCAACATAGCGGGAGGGCCCGTGTACAATGAGCAGTTCTTC
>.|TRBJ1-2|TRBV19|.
CASSNRQTNGYTF
TGTGCCAGTAGTAACCGACAGACGAATGGCTACACCTTC
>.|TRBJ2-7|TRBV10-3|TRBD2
CAISEPPGGQNEQYF
TGTGCCATCAGTGAACCCCCGGGAGGGCAGAACGAGCAGTACTTC
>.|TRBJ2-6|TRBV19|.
CASRGGLISSGANVLTF
TGTGCCAGTAGGGGGGGACTGATAAGCTCTGGGGCCAACGTCCTGACTTTC
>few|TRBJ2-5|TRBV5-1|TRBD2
CASSLLAGVGQETQYF
TGCGCCAGCAGCTTGTTAGCGGGAGTAGGACAAGAGACCCAGTACTTC
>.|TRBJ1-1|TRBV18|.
CASSPTLRQGGRDTEAFF
TGTGCCAGCTCACCAACTCTCCGGCAGGGTGGGAGGGACACTGAAGCTTTCTTT
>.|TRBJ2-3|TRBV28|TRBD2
CASSLERGSTDTQYF
TGTGCCAGCAGTTTGGAGCGGGGAAGCACAGATACGCAGTATTTT
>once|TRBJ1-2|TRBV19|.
CASSIEYRASVGYTF
TGTGCCAGTAGTATCGAATACAGGGCGTCGGTTGGCTACACCTTC
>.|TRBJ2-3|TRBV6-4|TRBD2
CASSVGGSTDTQYF
TGTGCCAGCAGTGTGGGGGGGAGCACAGATACGCAGTATTTT
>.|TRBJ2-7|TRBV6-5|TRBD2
CASSQREFYEQYF
TGTGCCAGCAGCCAGCGGGAGTTCTACGAGCAGTACTTC
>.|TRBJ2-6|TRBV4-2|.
CASSQGRSGANVLTF
TGTGCCAGCAGCCAAGGGCGGTCTGGGGCCAACGTCCTGACTTTC
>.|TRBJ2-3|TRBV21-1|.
CASSFRTEEKDTQYF
TGTGCCAGCAGCTTTCGGACAGAGGAGAAAGATACGCAGTATTTT
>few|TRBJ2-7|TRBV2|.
CASSARGGYEQYF
TGTGCCAGCAGTGCTAGGGGGGGCTACGAGCAGTACTTC
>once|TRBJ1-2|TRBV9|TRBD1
CASSATKQGVGGYTF
TGTGCCAGCAGCGCAACTAAACAGGGGGTAGGTGGCTACACCTTC
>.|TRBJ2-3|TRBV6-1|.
CASSRSSSRDTQYF
TGTGCCAGCAGCAGAAGCTCTAGTCGCGATACGCAGTATTTT